This entry lists 27 T cell receptor beta chains sequenced from one sample in a study of early T cells in non-severe SARS-CoV-2 infection. TCRdb reprocessed the 5' RACE reads via MiXCR and lists one record per CDR3 protein. The data show approximately 90,000 distinct CDR3 sequences, 9.5% to 15% seen once. The sequences come from whole blood, collected at baseline. These receptors all come from an adult who was a healthcare worker with PCR-confirmed SARS-CoV-2 infection or an uninfected control (not recorded which).

The sample holds a few counts of this clonotype. The V call is TRBV7-3, the J call TRBJ1-1, with TRBD1 as a possible D gene (6 bases). With 1 base removed from V and 5 bases from J, the gap between germline ends came to 8 bases. Germline assignment: CDR1 SGHTA and CDR2 FQGTGA. The CDR3 runs 13 residues. In DNA form, the CDR3 reads TGTGCCAGCAGCTTAAAAGGGGGGACTGAAGCTTTCTTT. This gives the protein CASSLKGGTEAFF.

This clonotype turned up a few times. The chain recombines TRBV14 with TRBJ2-3; D remains unclear. Trimming removed 6 bases from V and 4 bases from J, with 17 bases in between. CDR3 size: 15 residues. CDR1 and CDR2 from the germline V gene are SGHDN and FVKESK. CDR3 DNA: TGTGCCAGCAGTCCAAGAGCCAAGCTATCAGATACGCAGTATTTT. Translated: CASSPRAKLSDTQYF.

This clonotype was picked up a small number of times. This sequence joins TRBV12-3 or TRBV12-4 and TRBJ2-2; no reliable D call. Trimming removed 5 bases from V and 8 bases from J, with 6 bases in between. This CDR3 comprises 11 residues. The CDR3 region has the DNA TGTGCCAGCAGTACAACAGGGGAGCTGTTTTTT. Translating it yields CASSTTGELFF.

In this sample, this clonotype turned up many times. V and J are TRBV7-8 and TRBJ1-1, with 8 bases matching TRBD1. In germline, CDR1 is SGHVS, CDR2 FQNEAQ. V was clipped by 4 bases and J by 5 bases; unmatched bases: 6. The length of the CDR3 is 14 residues. CDR3 amino acids: CASSWRTGLTEAFF. The CDR3 nucleotides read TGTGCCAGCAGCTGGAGGACAGGGTTGACTGAAGCTTTCTTT.

This chain uses TRBV4-2 with TRBJ1-2; 8 nucleotides agree with TRBD1. Germline CDR1 LGHNA, CDR2 YNFKEQ. The CDR3 runs 15 residues. Trimming at V came to 3 bases and at J to 4 bases, leaving 7 bases not matched to a gene. The CDR3 DNA sequence: TGTGCCAGCAGCCAGGACAGGGTTAATCTCTATGGCTACACCTTC. Its translation: CASSQDRVNLYGYTF.

The table lists this clonotype with a few counts. V gene TRBV7-6 combines with J gene TRBJ1-1; perhaps TRBD1 as D (5 bases). The CDR3 runs to 13 residues. Trimming stripped 1 base from V and 3 bases from J, with 6 bases between. The germline gives CDR1 SGHVS, CDR2 FNYEAQ. This CDR3 reads CASSLEQDTEAFF. The CDR3, as DNA: TGTGCCAGCAGCTTAGAACAGGACACTGAAGCTTTCTTT.

The genes are TRBV6-2 or TRBV6-3 and TRBJ1-5; TRBD1 matches 12 bases. This CDR3 has 18 amino acids. Germline-derived CDR1 and CDR2 are MNHEY and SVGEGT. V trimming: 5 bases; J trimming: 6 bases; junction bases outside the gene matches: 14. The CDR3 DNA reads as TGTGCCAGCAGTACGTCCCGGGACAGGGGGCGAAATTCTCAGCCCCAGCATTTT. This encodes CASSTSRDRGRNSQPQHF.

The sample holds a few counts of this clonotype. The chain joins TRBV28 to TRBJ1-2; a weak D match, TRBD1 (6 bases). CDR3 length: 15 residues. CDR1 MDHEN and CDR2 SYDVKM come from the germline V gene. Trimming took 6 bases from V and 0 from J, leaving 14 bases between them. This CDR3 is CASSYGGPANYGYTF. The CDR3 bases are TGTGCCAGCAGCTATGGGGGCCCAGCTAACTATGGCTACACCTTC.

The chain couples TRBV29-1 to TRBJ2-3; D possibly corresponds to TRBD1 (5 bases). V shed 5 bases and J shed 2 bases, with 17 bases lying between them. Looked up from germline, CDR1 is SQVTM and CDR2 is ANQGSEA. The CDR3 is 15 residues long. The CDR3 is CSVSRQSLVTDTQYF. DNA for the CDR3: TGCAGCGTTTCACGACAGAGCCTAGTCACAGATACGCAGTATTTT.

This clonotype was recorded many times. V usage is TRBV2 and J usage is TRBJ2-2, with D hard to call. This CDR3 has 15 residues. Germline lookup yields CDR1 SNHLY and CDR2 FYNNEI. The ends were cut back, 4 bases at V and 0 bases at J, with 9 bases in the middle. CDR3 sequence (DNA): TGTGCCAGCAGTGCCCGCTCCACGAACACCGGGGAGCTGTTTTTT. This sequence encodes CASSARSTNTGELFF. Full variable domain (remainder filled in from reference TRBV2 and TRBJ2-2): EPEVTQTPSHQVTQMGQEVILRCVPISNHLYFYWYRQILGQKVEFLVSFYNNEISEKSEIFDDQFSVERPDGSNFTLKIRSTKLEDSAMYFCASSARSTNTGELFFGEGSRLTVL.

Concerning this clonotype itself: A read error is possible here, since a much larger clone lies one base away. The V gene is TRBV7-2, the J gene TRBJ1-1; tentatively, D is TRBD1 (5 bases). The germline V gene encodes CDR1 SGHTA and CDR2 FQGNSA. This CDR3 comprises 13 residues. CDR3: CACSLQVNTEAFF. CDR3 DNA: TGTGCCTGCAGCTTACAGGTTAACACTGAAGCTTTCTTT.

The genes are TRBV29-1 and TRBJ2-1; TRBD1 agrees at 8 bases. This CDR3 contains 14 residues. CDR1 and CDR2 (germline): SQVTM, ANQGSEA. Trimming took 6 bases from V and 0 from J; bases not matched to a gene: 4. The DNA of the CDR3 is TGCAGCGTGGGACAGGACCTCTCCTACAATGAGCAGTTCTTC. Protein: CSVGQDLSYNEQFF.

The genes are TRBV5-1 and TRBJ2-3, with 7 bases that match TRBD1. After removal of 4 bases from V and 4 bases from J, the junction contained 6 bases not matched to a gene. The CDR3 is made up of 14 amino acids. Germline lookup yields CDR1 SGHRS and CDR2 YFSETQ. CDR3 coding DNA: TGCGCCAGCAGCCCCAGACAGGGTCCAGATACGCAGTATTTT. It encodes CASSPRQGPDTQYF.

The chain links TRBV30 to TRBJ2-3; 9 positions agree with TRBD1. Per the germline V gene, CDR1 is GTSNPN and CDR2 is SVGIG (reference sequence). This CDR3 spans 16 amino acids. V lost 5 bases and J lost 4; bases outside the gene matches: 13. CDR3 sequence: CAWSLGQGSRADTQYF. The CDR3 DNA reads as TGTGCCTGGTCACTTGGACAGGGGTCTCGAGCAGATACGCAGTATTTT. The full variable domain, its missing parts supplied by reference TRBV30 and TRBJ2-3, is SQTIHQWPATLVQPVGSPLSLECTVEGTSNPNLYWYRQAAGRGLQLLFYSVGIGQISSEVPQNLSASRPQDRQFILSSKKLLLSDSGFYLCAWSLGQGSRADTQYFGPGTRLTVL.

The table lists this clonotype with a count of one. The genes are TRBV10-2 and TRBJ2-1, with 12 bases aligning to TRBD2. The CDR3 runs 15 residues. Germline V gene data show CDR1 as WSHSY and CDR2 as SAAADI. V trimming: 6 bases; J trimming: 5 bases; junction bases outside the gene matches: 5. DNA of the CDR3: TGCGCCAGCAGGCCCGGACTAGCGGGAAACAATGAGCAGTTCTTC. This encodes CASRPGLAGNNEQFF.

The gene calls are TRBV20-1 and TRBJ2-1; TRBD2 is a possible D gene (6 bases). This CDR3 has 16 amino acids. Germline CDR1 is DFQATT and CDR2 is SNEGSKA (reference sequence). Trimming removed 3 bases at V and 10 bases at J, with 25 bases between. The CDR3 sequence is CSASHGRRRRVIEQFF. The DNA of the CDR3 is TGCAGTGCTAGCCACGGACGGCGGAGGAGGGTCATCGAGCAGTTCTTC.

This clonotype occurred a few times. The gene calls are TRBV7-3 and TRBJ2-1; D uncertain. The CDR3 runs to 12 residues. Trimming left V 0 bases short and J 6 bases short, with 3 bases between. Germline V gives CDR1 SGHTA, CDR2 FQGTGA. CDR3 region: CASSLTGNEQFF. CDR3 nucleotide sequence: TGTGCCAGCAGCTTAACAGGCAATGAGCAGTTCTTC.

The chain combines TRBV20-1 with TRBJ2-7, with 8 nucleotides matching TRBD2. CDR1 is DFQATT and CDR2 is SNEGSKA in the germline V gene (reference sequence). V gave up 3 bases and J gave up 6 bases; unmatched junction bases: 7. The CDR3 runs to 13 residues. The CDR3 nucleotides read TGCAGTGCTAGGTCCGGGACTAGGAGCGAGCAGTACTTC. Translating gives CSARSGTRSEQYF.

V and J are TRBV12-3 or TRBV12-4 and TRBJ2-1; 10 positions match TRBD2. V was pared by 6 bases and J by 2 bases, with 10 bases of the junction left unmatched. The CDR3 is 17 amino acids. The CDR3 is CASSHTIAGGPYNEQFF. The DNA of the CDR3 is TGTGCCAGCAGCCACACTATAGCGGGAGGACCCTACAATGAGCAGTTCTTC.

This clonotype was seen at least ten times. This chain links TRBV18 with TRBJ2-7, with D unresolved. In germline, CDR1 is KGHSH, CDR2 LQKENI. V lost 2 bases to trimming and J lost 5 bases, with 7 bases between them. The CDR3 extends over 12 amino acids. The CDR3 loop reads CASSPGVDEQYF. The DNA for the CDR3 is TGTGCCAGCTCACCAGGGGTGGACGAGCAGTACTTC.

This clonotype was observed a handful of times. The rearrangement joins TRBV11-1 to TRBJ1-5; D uncertain. The CDR3 loop spans 9 amino acids. The V gene's germline CDR1 is SGHAT and CDR2 FQDESV (reference sequence). The V and J ends lost 9 bases and 11 bases respectively, with 8 bases between them. CDR3 nucleotide sequence: TGTGCCAGTAGTTGGTCCCAGCATTTT. It yields the protein CASSWSQHF.

This clonotype has a handful of counts. V and J are TRBV7-6 and TRBJ2-7, with D perhaps matching TRBD1 (5 bases). The V gene's germline CDR1 is SGHVS and CDR2 FNYEAQ. V was cut by 0 bases and J by 2 bases, with 14 bases left in between. There are 16 residues in the CDR3. The CDR3 coding sequence is TGTGCCAGCAGCTTAGCTTCAGGGATGTCACCCTACGAGCAGTACTTC. This sequence encodes CASSLASGMSPYEQYF.

This clonotype was counted between two and nine times. This chain uses TRBV6-5 with TRBJ2-7; unclear D gene. CDR1 is MNHEY and CDR2 is SVGAGI in the germline V gene. This CDR3 comprises 13 residues. Trimming stripped 1 base from V and 2 bases from J, with 6 bases between. The CDR3 DNA reads as TGTGCCAGCAGTTACTTACAGACCTACGAGCAGTACTTC. Its translation: CASSYLQTYEQYF.

This chain connects TRBV19 to TRBJ2-3; TRBD2 is a possible D gene (6 bases). The V gene's germline CDR1 is LNHDA and CDR2 SQIVND (reference sequence). V lost 9 bases to trimming and J lost 2 bases, with 15 bases between them. CDR3 length: 14 residues. CDR3 bases: TGTGCCAGCACGACGGGACTGTACACAGATACGCAGTATTTT. Encoded protein: CASTTGLYTDTQYF.

This clonotype showed up many times. The V and J genes are TRBV7-9 and TRBJ2-1, with TRBD2 matching 8 bases. In germline, CDR1 is SEHNR, CDR2 FQNEAQ (reference sequence). Trimming cost V 5 bases and J 7 bases; bases outside gene matches: 10. CDR3 length equals 15 residues. CDR3 DNA sequence: TGTGCCAGCAGCGCGGGGGGCGGGACTAAGAATGAGCAGTTCTTC. It codes for CASSAGGGTKNEQFF.

This clonotype turned up a few times. The chain recombines TRBV12-5 with TRBJ2-1; tentative D call: TRBD1 (6 bases). The V and J ends lost 1 base and 12 bases respectively, with 13 bases between them. CDR1 LGHNT and CDR2 FRNRAP come from the germline V gene. The CDR3 is 13 amino acids. CDR3 nucleotides: TGTGCTAGTGGTTTGGCCCTACAGGGAACGCAGTTCTTC. This sequence encodes CASGLALQGTQFF.

The V gene is TRBV6-1, the J gene TRBJ2-7, with 12 bases that match TRBD2. CDR1 is MNHNS, CDR2 SASEGT, per germline. There are 15 residues in the CDR3. The trim removed 3 bases at V and 3 bases at J, leaving 3 bases unmatched. This CDR3 is CASSEASGRVYEQYF. In DNA, the CDR3 is TGTGCCAGCAGTGAGGCTAGCGGGAGGGTCTACGAGCAGTACTTC.